The present TCR beta chain was sequenced within a study of T cells in localized non-small cell lung cancer. With regard to this clone: Its antigen remains unidentified.

Some clones are missing from TCRdb's copy, which holds only in-frame ones; the method was immunoSEQ multiplex PCR. Of about 20,000 clones listed, 85% to 90% are singletons. Trimming took 0 bases from V and 2 from J, leaving 11 bases between them. CDR1 SGHRS and CDR2 YFSETQ come from the germline V gene. The length of the CDR3 is 15 residues. The study's findings and limits: Multi-region tumor sequencing was not done, so intratumor heterogeneity could not be excluded. Longer overall survival was seen with higher T cell density measured in blood. Out of the top 100 tumor clones, a median approximately 50 were seen in adjacent lung. Uninvolved neighboring lung showed the greatest T cell clonality, exceeding tumor.

The receptor's source is a man between 35 and 75 years old with stage II squamous cell lung carcinoma. This sequence joins TRBV5-1 and TRBJ2-5; D is perhaps TRBD2 (6 bases). The source was PBMCs, collected before any cancer treatment. The CDR3 sequence: CASSLVGTLQETQYF. The CDR3 nucleotides read TGCGCCAGCAGCTTGGTCGGGACTCTTCAAGAGACCCAGTACTTC.